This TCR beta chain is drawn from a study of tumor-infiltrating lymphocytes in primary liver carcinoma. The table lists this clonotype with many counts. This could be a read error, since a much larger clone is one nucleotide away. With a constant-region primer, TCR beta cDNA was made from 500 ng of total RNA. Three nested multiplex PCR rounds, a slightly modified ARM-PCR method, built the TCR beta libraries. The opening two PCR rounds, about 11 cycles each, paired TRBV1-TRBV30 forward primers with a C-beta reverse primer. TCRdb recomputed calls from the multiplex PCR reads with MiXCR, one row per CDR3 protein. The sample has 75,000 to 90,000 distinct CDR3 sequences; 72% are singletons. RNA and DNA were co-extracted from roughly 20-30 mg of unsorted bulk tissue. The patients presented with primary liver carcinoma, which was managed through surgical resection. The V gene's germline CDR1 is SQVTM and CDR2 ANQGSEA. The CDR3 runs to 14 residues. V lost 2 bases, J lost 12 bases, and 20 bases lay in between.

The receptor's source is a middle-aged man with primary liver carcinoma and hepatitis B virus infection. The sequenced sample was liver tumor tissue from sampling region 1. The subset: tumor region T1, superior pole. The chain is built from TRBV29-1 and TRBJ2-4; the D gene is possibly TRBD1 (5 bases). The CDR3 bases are TGCAGCGTTGAACTAAGGGGCCTCGGCGGCAGTCAGTACTTC. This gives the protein CSVELRGLGGSQYF.